The source of this T cell receptor beta chain is a study of shared clonotypes between healthy human individuals. Some clones are missing from TCRdb's copy, which holds only in-frame ones; the method was immunoSEQ multiplex PCR. The data contain 1.5 million to 1.9 million clones, nearly 99% of them seen just once; the ten biggest clones take up less than 0.55%. From germline, CDR1 is SNHLY and CDR2 FYNNEI. The CDR3 runs 15 residues. Trimming removed 2 bases from V and 4 bases from J; junction bases left unmatched: 4. The receptor was isolated from a man in his thirties or forties in good health. The rearrangement uses TRBV2 and TRBJ2-1; 8 bases fit TRBD2. Sequenced material: naive CD4+ T cells sorted from blood. The subset: CD45RA+ positively selected. The CDR3 loop is CASSELGGRYNEQFF. The DNA for the CDR3 is TGTGCCAGCAGTGAATTGGGCGGGAGGTACAATGAGCAGTTCTTC.